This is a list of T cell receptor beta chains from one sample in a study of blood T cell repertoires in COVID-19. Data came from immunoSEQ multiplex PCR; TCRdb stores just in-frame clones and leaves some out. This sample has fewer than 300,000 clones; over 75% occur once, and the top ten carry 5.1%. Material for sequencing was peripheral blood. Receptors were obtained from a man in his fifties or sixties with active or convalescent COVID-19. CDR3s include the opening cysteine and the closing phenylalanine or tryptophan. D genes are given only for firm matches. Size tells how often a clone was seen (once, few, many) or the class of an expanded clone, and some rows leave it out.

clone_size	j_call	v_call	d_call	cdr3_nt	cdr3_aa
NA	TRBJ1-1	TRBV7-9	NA	TGTGCCAGCAGGGCTTCAGGGAATCCGAACACTGAAGCTTTCTTT	CASRASGNPNTEAFF
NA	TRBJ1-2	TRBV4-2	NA	TGTGCCAGCAGCCGGGAGGGACTCTCGGATGGCTACACCTTC	CASSREGLSDGYTF
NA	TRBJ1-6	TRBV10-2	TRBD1	TGCGCCAGCAAGGAAGTAGGGACAGGGGGAAGGTTCTCACCCCTCCACTTT	CASKEVGTGGRFSPLHF
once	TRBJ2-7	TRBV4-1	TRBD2	TGCGCCAGCAGCCCGACTAGCGGAGCGTACGAGCAGTACTTC	CASSPTSGAYEQYF
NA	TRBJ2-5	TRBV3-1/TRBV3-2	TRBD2	TGTGCCAGCAGCCTAATGACTAGCGCAGAGACCCAGTACTTC	CASSLMTSAETQYF
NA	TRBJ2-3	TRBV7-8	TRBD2	TGTGCCAGCAGCTCACTAGCGGGAGGTAGAGATACGCAGTATTTT	CASSSLAGGRDTQYF
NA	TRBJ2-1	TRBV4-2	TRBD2	TGTGCCAGCCGGGAGCTAGCGGGAGCCATTGAGCAGTTCTTC	CASRELAGAIEQFF
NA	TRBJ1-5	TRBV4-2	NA	TGTGCCAGCAGCCAAGATACCAGGGAGCCCCAGCATTTT	CASSQDTREPQHF
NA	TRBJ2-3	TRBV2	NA	TGTGCCAGCAGGGGGACTTATAGCGAACCGACAGATACGCAGTATTTT	CASRGTYSEPTDTQYF
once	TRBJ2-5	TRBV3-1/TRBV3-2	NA	TGTGCCAGCAGCCCCGCCTCCGGGGAGACCCAGTACTTC	CASSPASGETQYF
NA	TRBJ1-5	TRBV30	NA	TGTGCCTGGAGCTCGAGCGGGGGTGCGGGCAATCAGCCCCAGCATTTT	CAWSSSGGAGNQPQHF
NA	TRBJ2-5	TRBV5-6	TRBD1	TGTGCCAGCAGACCCACAGGGGGAGAGACCCAGTACTTC	CASRPTGGETQYF
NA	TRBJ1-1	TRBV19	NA	TGTGCCAGTAGTATACGGGTGGACACTGAAGCTTTCTTT	CASSIRVDTEAFF
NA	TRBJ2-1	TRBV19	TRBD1	TGTGCCAGCAGGGGGTACAATGAGCAGTTCTTC	CASRGYNEQFF
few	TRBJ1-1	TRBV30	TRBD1	TGTGCCTGGAGTGTAGGACAGGGGGGAACTGAAGCTTTCTTT	CAWSVGQGGTEAFF
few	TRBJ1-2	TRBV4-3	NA	TGCGCCAGCAGCCAAGGCCCACTGGGGGGGGAGGATGGCTACACCTTC	CASSQGPLGGEDGYTF
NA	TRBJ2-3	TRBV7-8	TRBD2	TGTGCCAGCAGCTGGAGTCGGGAGGTTGGGAACGACACAGATACGCAGTATTTT	CASSWSREVGNDTDTQYF
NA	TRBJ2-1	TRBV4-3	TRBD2	TGCGCCAGCAGCCCAAGTCTAGCGGGGGGGGGTGAGCAGTTCTTC	CASSPSLAGGGEQFF
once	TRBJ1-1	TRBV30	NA	TGTGCCTGGAGTATAAACACTGAAGCTTTCTTT	CAWSINTEAFF
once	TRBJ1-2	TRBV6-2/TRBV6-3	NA	TGTGCCAGCAGTTTTGGGGGAGGCCCATGGAGCTACACCTTC	CASSFGGGPWSYTF
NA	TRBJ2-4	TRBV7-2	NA	TGTGCCAGCAGCATCAGGGGAGTTAGGGACATTCAGTACTTC	CASSIRGVRDIQYF
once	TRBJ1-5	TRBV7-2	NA	TGTGCCAGCAGCTTAGCCCAGGGCGGCAATCAGCCCCAGCATTTT	CASSLAQGGNQPQHF
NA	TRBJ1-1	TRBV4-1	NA	TGCGCCAGCAGCGCACCCGGGATAGCGAACACTGAAGCTTTCTTT	CASSAPGIANTEAFF
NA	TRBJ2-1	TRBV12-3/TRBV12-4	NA	TGTGCCAGCAAGGTCCCGACGGGTGAGCAGTTCTTC	CASKVPTGEQFF
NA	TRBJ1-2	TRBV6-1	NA	TGTGCCAGCAGTGAATTCCCGGATGGCTACACCTTC	CASSEFPDGYTF
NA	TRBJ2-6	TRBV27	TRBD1	TGTGCCAGCCCCCTTCTCGACAGGGGGAGCGGCTCTGGGGCCAACGTCCTGACTTTC	CASPLLDRGSGSGANVLTF
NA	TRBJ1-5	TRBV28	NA	TGTGCCAGCAGTCCCTCCAGGGCAGCCCAGCATTTT	CASSPSRAAQHF
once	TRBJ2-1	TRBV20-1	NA	TGCAGTGCTAACGACAACAATGAGCAGTTCTTC	CSANDNNEQFF
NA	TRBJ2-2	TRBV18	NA	TGTGCCAGCTCACCGCTAGCTACCACCGGGGAGCTGTTTTTT	CASSPLATTGELFF
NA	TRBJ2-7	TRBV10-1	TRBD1	TGCGCCAGCAGTGAGTTCCGGGACAGGGGCGAGCAGTACTTC	CASSEFRDRGEQYF
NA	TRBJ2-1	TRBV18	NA	TGTGCCAGCTCCCAATGGCGGGGAATTTACAATGAGCAGTTCTTC	CASSQWRGIYNEQFF
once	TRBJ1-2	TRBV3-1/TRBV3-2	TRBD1	TGTGCCAGCAGCCTTCTTGGGACAGGGCCCATGGATGGCTACACCTTC	CASSLLGTGPMDGYTF
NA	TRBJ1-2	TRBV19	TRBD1	TGTGCCAGTACCTTGACAGGGTGGGACTATGGCTACACCTTC	CASTLTGWDYGYTF